These 8 T cell receptor beta chains were all obtained from the same sample, sequenced in a study of cytomegalovirus exposure and HLA in healthy donors. Clones were read by immunoSEQ multiplex PCR, and TCRdb kept only the in-frame ones, dropping some. This sample carries about 330,000 clones, around 86% of them seen once, and the ten largest clones take over 0.8%. The sequencing sample was made of PBMCs. These receptors all stem from a woman aged 18-35 years in good health and CMV-seronegative.

The CDR3 protein is CASRTLQTRRTEAFF. DNA of the CDR3: TGTGCCAGCAGGACACTACAGACTAGGCGCACTGAAGCTTTCTTT. The genes are TRBV28 and TRBJ1-1; D is ambiguous. The germline V gene encodes CDR1 MDHEN and CDR2 SYDVKM. The CDR3 covers 15 residues. V was pared by 6 bases and J by 4 bases, with 18 bases between.

Turning to this clone: The junction differs from germline at one of its ends, possibly a read error. The chain couples TRBV28 to TRBJ1-2, with TRBD1 identical over 7 bases. Germline V gene data show CDR1 as MDHEN and CDR2 as SYDVKM. The CDR3 spans 12 residues. CDR3 DNA: TGTGCCAGCAGTTTCGGAGGGGGCGGCTATACCTTC. As protein: CASSFGGGGYTF.

Comment on this clone: At one end the junction does not follow the germline gene, possibly because of a read error. The chain has TRBV19 and TRBJ2-1, with D tentatively TRBD1 (5 bases). Germline V gene data show CDR1 as LNHDA and CDR2 as SQIVND (reference sequence). This CDR3 comprises 12 residues. This CDR3 is CASSGAYDEQFF. The CDR3 DNA reads TGTGCCAGTAGTGGGGCCTACGATGAGCAGTTCTTC.

This chain links TRBV6-1 with TRBJ2-7; possible D gene TRBD2, 6 bases. CDR1 is MNHNS and CDR2 is SASEGT in the germline V gene. V dropped 6 bases and J dropped 5 bases, with 20 bases sitting between them. This CDR3 spans 15 amino acids. This CDR3 reads CASSGTLGPLHEQYF. The CDR3 DNA sequence: TGTGCCAGCAGCGGGACTTTGGGGCCTCTCCACGAGCAGTACTTC.

The rearrangement links TRBV5-1 to TRBJ1-2, with 7 bases identical to TRBD1. The CDR3 has 15 amino acids. The germline V gene encodes CDR1 SGHRS and CDR2 YFSETQ. Trimming removed 0 bases from V and 4 bases from J; junction bases left unmatched: 6. The CDR3 nucleotides are TGCGCCAGCAGCTTGGTGGTGACAGGGAGCTATGGCTACACCTTC. Translation: CASSLVVTGSYGYTF.

The gene calls are TRBV6-1 and TRBJ2-7, with 7 bases lining up with TRBD2. V lost 4 bases, J lost 3 bases, and 6 bases stayed unmatched. CDR1 MNHNS and CDR2 SASEGT come from the germline V gene. CDR3 length: 14 residues. In DNA form, the CDR3 reads TGTGCCAGCAGTGGGGGACTAAATATCTACGAGCAGTACTTC. Encoded protein: CASSGGLNIYEQYF.

V usage is TRBV2 and J usage is TRBJ2-1; 10 bases agree with TRBD2. Losses at the gene ends were 7 bases for V and 4 bases for J; bases not matched to a gene: 13. Germline CDR1 SNHLY, CDR2 FYNNEI. The CDR3 is made up of 17 amino acids. CDR3 protein: CASTLSLEAGGYNEQFF. The CDR3 DNA sequence: TGTGCCAGCACTCTCTCTTTGGAAGCGGGAGGGTACAATGAGCAGTTCTTC.

The count of this clone is one. The genes are TRBV5-6 and TRBJ1-2; D uncertain. The CDR3 is 13 residues long. With 2 bases removed from V and 8 bases from J, the gap between germline ends came to 13 bases. CDR1 SGHDT and CDR2 YYEEEE come from the germline V gene. The CDR3 region has the DNA TGTGCCAGCAGCTTTAGAATCGGCGGGGGCTACACCTTC. It translates to CASSFRIGGGYTF.